This T cell receptor (beta chain) was captured in a study of Ad26.COV2.S vaccination and SARS-CoV-2 variants. Study as a whole: The authors gave Ad26.COV2.S intramuscularly, either once or twice 56 days apart. Study-level points and caveats: Participants in the vaccine arm had higher spike-specific TCR breadth; placebo recipients had lower. For non-spike TCRs, breadth in vaccine recipients resembled that in placebo recipients.

As to treatment: over 15 received Ad26.COV2.S at low or high dose, single or two shots; roughly five received placebo; per-sample allocation not given. Samples came from day 63 after the first vaccine or placebo injection. This adult donor, from Boston, was 18-55 years old. This CDR3 is 15 amino acids long. CDR1 is MRHNA and CDR2 is SNTAGT in the germline V gene. Trimming left V 3 bases short and J 5 bases short, with 13 bases between. Here immunoSEQ multiplex PCR was the method, and the copy in TCRdb shows in-frame clones only, minus some. Of roughly 350,000 clones listed, roughly nine tenths are singletons. Concerning this clone: What it binds is unknown.

The chain joins TRBV6-4 to TRBJ2-2, with a tentative D call TRBD2 (5 bases). The TCR was taken from a person between 18 and 65 years old who received the Ad26.COV2.S COVID-19 vaccine or a placebo. The source material was peripheral blood, sampled in a trial of Ad26.COV2.S vaccine versus placebo. CDR3 residues: CASSDTGNLTGELFF. The CDR3 DNA sequence: TGTGCCAGCAGTGATACGGGGAATTTGACCGGGGAGCTGTTTTTT.